The 9 T cell receptor beta chains given below trace back to one sample, sequenced in a study of blood T cell repertoires in COVID-19. Generated by immunoSEQ multiplex PCR, the TCRdb table keeps only in-frame clones and is missing some. The sample yields 200,000 to 250,000 clones, approximately 86% seen once. Input material: peripheral blood. The receptor source for this set is a human donor in a cohort sampled during active COVID-19.

The chain carries TRBV11-2 and TRBJ2-2; 11 bases line up with TRBD2. The CDR3 contains 15 residues. Trimming cost V 2 bases and J 7 bases; bases outside gene matches: 3. CDR1 and CDR2 from the germline V gene are SGHAT and FQNNGV. CDR3 coding DNA: TGTGCCAGCAGCTTACTAGCGGGAGGAGGCGGGGAGCTGTTTTTT. This encodes CASSLLAGGGGELFF.

This chain links TRBV10-2 with TRBJ2-7, with 7 bases aligning to TRBD2. The CDR3 length is 14 residues. CDR1 is WSHSY, CDR2 SAAADI, per germline. Trimming removed 0 bases from V and 3 bases from J; junction bases left unmatched: 2. The CDR3 sequence: CASSESGGGYEQYF. The DNA of the CDR3 is TGCGCCAGCAGTGAGTCGGGCGGGGGCTACGAGCAGTACTTC.

The chain has TRBV10-3 and TRBJ1-1; TRBD1 aligns across 9 bases. CDR1 is ENHRY and CDR2 is SYGVKD in the germline V gene. This CDR3 is 14 amino acids long. The V gene end was trimmed by 6 bases and the J gene end by 1 base; junction bases not matched to a gene: 3. In DNA form, the CDR3 reads TGTGCCATCAGGAAACAGGGGGCGAACACTGAAGCTTTCTTT. Protein: CAIRKQGANTEAFF.

This chain uses TRBV5-1 with TRBJ1-1; possibly TRBD1 for D (6 bases). V shed 3 bases and J shed 5 bases, with 14 bases lying between them. The CDR3 consists of 14 residues. Germline lookup yields CDR1 SGHRS and CDR2 YFSETQ. The chain's CDR3 is CASSSRGIGTEAFF. Written as DNA, the CDR3 is TGCGCCAGCAGCTCCAGGGGTATCGGAACTGAAGCTTTCTTT.

This clone has a single count. This rearrangement joins TRBV18 to TRBJ1-2; 8 nucleotides align to TRBD1. With V trimmed by 6 bases and J by 4 bases, 7 bases remained unmatched. The CDR3 is 14 amino acids. CDR1 and CDR2 (germline): KGHSH, LQKENI. CDR3 sequence reads: CASSPGQGGYGYTF. The DNA of the CDR3 is TGTGCCAGCTCTCCCGGACAGGGAGGCTATGGCTACACCTTC.

The chain combines TRBV28 with TRBJ1-6; 7 positions match TRBD1. This CDR3 has 15 residues. The germline V gene has CDR1 MDHEN and CDR2 SYDVKM. The ends lost 5 bases at V and 3 bases at J; junction bases unmatched: 4. The CDR3 reads CASSPGQDYNSPLHF. In nucleotides, the CDR3 is TGTGCCAGCAGTCCCGGACAGGACTATAATTCACCCCTCCACTTT.

The V and J genes are TRBV7-3 and TRBJ2-3; no definite D call. The CDR3 extends over 13 amino acids. V gave up 5 bases and J gave up 4 bases, with 10 bases separating them. Germline CDR1 and CDR2: SGHTA and FQGTGA. CDR3 nucleotides: TGTGCCAGCAGCCCCACTCGGGCAGATACGCAGTATTTT. Translation: CASSPTRADTQYF.

The table lists this clone with a few counts. This chain links TRBV7-2 with TRBJ2-7; possible D gene TRBD2, 6 bases. Germline V gene sequence: CDR1 SGHTA, CDR2 FQGNSA. V gave up 11 bases and J gave up 0 bases, with 14 bases separating them. The CDR3 consists of 13 residues. DNA of the CDR3: TGTGCCGGGGGGAGTGGCAGCTCCTACGAGCAGTACTTC. It encodes CAGGSGSSYEQYF.

Worth noting for this clone: Within the sample, other DNA sequences also encode this same CDR3. The chain is built from TRBV10-3 and TRBJ2-3; 8 bases agree with TRBD2. Germline values: CDR1 ENHRY, CDR2 SYGVKD. The CDR3 totals 16 residues. V was clipped by 3 bases and J by 2 bases; unmatched bases: 7. CDR3 in DNA: TGTGCCATCAGTGACAGGTCGGGGGGGGCCACAGATACGCAGTATTTT. It specifies CAISDRSGGATDTQYF.